Reported below is one T cell receptor (beta chain). The data stem from a study of CD8+CD57+ T cells in acquired aplastic anemia. TCR beta VDJ combinations and CDR3 sequences were profiled from genomic DNA. TCRdb processed the reads anew with MiXCR; each CDR3 protein has one entry. The table has some 170,000 distinct CDR3 sequences, around 50% seen once. Whoever was chosen for sequencing had shown CD8+CD57+ cell expansion by flow cytometry. V dropped 10 bases and J dropped 7; count of bases not matched to a gene: 6. There are 12 residues in the CDR3. Germline V gene sequence: CDR1 LNHDA, CDR2 SQIVND (reference sequence).

This TCR was recovered from a human donor with aplastic anemia. The J gene is TRBJ1-2, the V gene TRBV19, with TRBD1 matching over 10 bases. Source material: sorted CD4+, CD8+, or CD8+CD57+ T cells (not recorded which) from PBMCs. The chain's CDR3 is CATRGQGSGYTF. The CDR3 region has the DNA TGTGCCACCCGGGGACAGGGGTCTGGCTACACCTTC.